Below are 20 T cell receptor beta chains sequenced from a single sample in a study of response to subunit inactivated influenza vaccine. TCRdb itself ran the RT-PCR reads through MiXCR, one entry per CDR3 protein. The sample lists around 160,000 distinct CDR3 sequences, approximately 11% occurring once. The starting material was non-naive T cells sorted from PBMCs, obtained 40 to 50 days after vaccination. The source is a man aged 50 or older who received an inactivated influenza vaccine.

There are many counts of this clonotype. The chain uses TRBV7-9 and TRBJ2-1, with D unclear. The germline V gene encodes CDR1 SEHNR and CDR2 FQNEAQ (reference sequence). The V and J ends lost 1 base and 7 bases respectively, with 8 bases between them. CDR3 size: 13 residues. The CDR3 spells CASSLGQWNEQFF. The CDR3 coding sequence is TGTGCCAGCAGCTTAGGGCAGTGGAATGAGCAGTTCTTC.

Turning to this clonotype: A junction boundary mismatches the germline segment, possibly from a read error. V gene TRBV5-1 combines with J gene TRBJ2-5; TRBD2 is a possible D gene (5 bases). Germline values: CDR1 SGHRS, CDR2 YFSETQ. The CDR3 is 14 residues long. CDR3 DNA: TGCGCCAGCAGCTTTGAGGTCTGGGGAGAGACCCAGCACTTC. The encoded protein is CASSFEVWGETQHF.

Here the CDR3 reads CRGRGAGNTEAFF. The CDR3 bases are TGCAGGGGACGGGGTGCGGGTAACACTGAAGCTTTCTTT. The genes are TRBV20-1 and TRBJ1-1; tentatively, D is TRBD1 (5 bases). This CDR3 contains 13 residues. Germline-derived CDR1 and CDR2 are DFQATT and SNEGSKA (reference sequence).

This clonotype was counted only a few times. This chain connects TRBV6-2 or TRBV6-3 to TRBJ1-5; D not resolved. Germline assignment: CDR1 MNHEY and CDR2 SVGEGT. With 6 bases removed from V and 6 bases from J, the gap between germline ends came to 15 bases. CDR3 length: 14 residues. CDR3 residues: CASSLVGPGQPQHF. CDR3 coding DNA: TGTGCCAGCAGCCTTGTCGGTCCGGGTCAGCCCCAGCATTTT.

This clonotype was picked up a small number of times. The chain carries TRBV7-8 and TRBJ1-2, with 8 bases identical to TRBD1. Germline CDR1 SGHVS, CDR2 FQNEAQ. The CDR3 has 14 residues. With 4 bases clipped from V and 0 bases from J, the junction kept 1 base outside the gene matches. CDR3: CASSSTGANYGYTF. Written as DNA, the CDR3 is TGTGCCAGCAGCTCGACAGGGGCTAACTATGGCTACACCTTC.

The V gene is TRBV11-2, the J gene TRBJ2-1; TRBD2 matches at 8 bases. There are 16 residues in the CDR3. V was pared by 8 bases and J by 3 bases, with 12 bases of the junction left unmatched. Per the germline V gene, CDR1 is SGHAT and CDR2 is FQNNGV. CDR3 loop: CASQGRRGGYYNEQFF. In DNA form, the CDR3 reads TGTGCCAGCCAAGGACGCCGGGGGGGGTACTACAATGAGCAGTTCTTC. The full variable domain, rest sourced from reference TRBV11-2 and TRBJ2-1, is EAGVAQSPRYKIIEKRQSVAFWCNPISGHATLYWYQQILGQGPKLLIQFQNNGVVDDSQLPKDRFSAERLKGVDSTLKIQPAKLEDSAVYLCASQGRRGGYYNEQFFGPGTRLTVL.

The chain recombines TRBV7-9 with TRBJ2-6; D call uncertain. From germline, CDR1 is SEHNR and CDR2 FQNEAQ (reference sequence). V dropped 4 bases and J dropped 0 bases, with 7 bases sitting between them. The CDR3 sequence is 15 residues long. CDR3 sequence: CASSSQASGANVLTF. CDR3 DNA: TGTGCCAGCAGCTCCCAAGCCTCTGGGGCCAACGTCCTGACTTTC.

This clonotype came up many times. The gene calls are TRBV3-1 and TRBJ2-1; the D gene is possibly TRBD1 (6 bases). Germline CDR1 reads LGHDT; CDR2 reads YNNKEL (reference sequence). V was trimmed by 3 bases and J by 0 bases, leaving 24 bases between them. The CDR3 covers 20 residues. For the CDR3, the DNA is TGTGCCAGCAGCCACGTATCCCGTATGAGGACAGAAGTCTCCTACAATGAGCAGTTCTTC. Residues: CASSHVSRMRTEVSYNEQFF.

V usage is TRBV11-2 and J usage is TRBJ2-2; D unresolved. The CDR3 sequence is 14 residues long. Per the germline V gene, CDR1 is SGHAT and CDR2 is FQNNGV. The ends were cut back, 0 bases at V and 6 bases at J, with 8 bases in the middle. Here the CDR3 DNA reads TGTGCCAGCAGCTTAGATCTGTACTCCGGGGAGCTGTTTTTT. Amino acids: CASSLDLYSGELFF.

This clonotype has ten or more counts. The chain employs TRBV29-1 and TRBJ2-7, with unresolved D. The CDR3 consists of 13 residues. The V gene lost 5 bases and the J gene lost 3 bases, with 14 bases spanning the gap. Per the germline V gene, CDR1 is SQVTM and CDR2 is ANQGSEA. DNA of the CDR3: TGCAGCGTTAGGCTAGTCGAAGACTACGAGCAGTACTTC. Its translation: CSVRLVEDYEQYF.

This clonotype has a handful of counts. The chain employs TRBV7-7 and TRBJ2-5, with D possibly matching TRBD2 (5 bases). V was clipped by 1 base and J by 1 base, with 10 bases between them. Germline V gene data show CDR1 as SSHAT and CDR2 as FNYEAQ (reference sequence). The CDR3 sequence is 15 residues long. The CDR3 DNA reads TGTGCCAGCAGCTTAGGGAGCGGCCCCCAAGAGACCCAGTACTTC. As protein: CASSLGSGPQETQYF. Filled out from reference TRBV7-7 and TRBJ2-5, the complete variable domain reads GAGVSQSPRYKVTKRGQDVTLRCDPISSHATLYWYQQALGQGPEFLTYFNYEAQPDKSGLPSDRFSAERPEGSISTLTIQRTEQRDSAMYRCASSLGSGPQETQYFGPGTRLLVL.

This chain's CDR3 is CASTGARSQPQHF. The CDR3 nucleotides are TGTGCCAGCACGGGAGCCCGTAGTCAGCCCCAGCATTTT. The chain carries TRBV12-3 or TRBV12-4 and TRBJ1-5; D not certain. Trimming stripped 7 bases from V and 6 bases from J, with 13 bases between. The CDR3 loop spans 13 amino acids.

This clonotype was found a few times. In DNA, the CDR3 is TGCAGTGCTAGACTAGCGGGAGCTACCTACGAGCAGTACTTC. Protein: CSARLAGATYEQYF. The chain has TRBV20-1 and TRBJ2-7; TRBD2 aligns across 10 bases. Trimming removed 2 bases from V and 2 bases from J; junction bases left unmatched: 3. Germline V gene lookup returns CDR1 DFQATT and CDR2 SNEGSKA (reference sequence). The CDR3 length is 14 residues.

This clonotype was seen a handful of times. The CDR3 protein is CASSKGLAMVTDTQYF. Here the CDR3 DNA reads TGTGCCAGCAGCAAGGGACTAGCCATGGTTACAGATACGCAGTATTTT. The V call is TRBV5-6, the J call TRBJ2-3; 9 positions match TRBD2. Germline V lookup: CDR1 SGHDT, CDR2 YYEEEE. The trim removed 4 bases at V and 3 bases at J, leaving 9 bases unmatched. This CDR3 has 16 amino acids. The full variable domain, its missing parts supplied by reference TRBV5-6 and TRBJ2-3, is DAGVTQSPTHLIKTRGQQVTLRCSPKSGHDTVSWYQQALGQGPQFIFQYYEEEERQRGNFPDRFSGHQFPNYSSELNVNALLLGDSALYLCASSKGLAMVTDTQYFGPGTRLTVL.

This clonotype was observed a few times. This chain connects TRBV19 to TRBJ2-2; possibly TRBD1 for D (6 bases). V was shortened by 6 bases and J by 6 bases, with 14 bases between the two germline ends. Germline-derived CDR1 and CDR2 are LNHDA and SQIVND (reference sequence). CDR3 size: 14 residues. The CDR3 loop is CASRSTGKAGELFF. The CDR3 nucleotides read TGTGCCAGTAGATCGACAGGAAAGGCCGGGGAGCTGTTTTTT.

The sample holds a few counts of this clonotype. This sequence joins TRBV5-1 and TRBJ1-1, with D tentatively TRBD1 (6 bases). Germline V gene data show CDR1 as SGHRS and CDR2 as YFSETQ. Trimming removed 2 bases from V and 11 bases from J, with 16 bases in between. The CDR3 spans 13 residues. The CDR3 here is CASSFRGQGHAFF. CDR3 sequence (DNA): TGCGCCAGCAGCTTCCGGGGGCAAGGGCATGCTTTCTTT. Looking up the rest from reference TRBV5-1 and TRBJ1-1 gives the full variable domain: KAGVTQTPRYLIKTRGQQVTLSCSPISGHRSVSWYQQTPGQGLQFLFEYFSETQRNKGNFPGRFSGRQFSNSRSEMNVSTLELGDSALYLCASSFRGQGHAFFGQGTRLTVV.

The CDR3 spells CASSLSSTNNSPLHF. CDR3 sequence (DNA): TGTGCCAGCAGCTTATCTTCCACCAATAATTCACCCCTCCACTTT. The V and J genes are TRBV7-2 and TRBJ1-6; D is undetermined. CDR1 and CDR2 (germline): SGHTA, FQGNSA. V was pared by 2 bases and J by 5 bases, with 10 bases between. The CDR3 totals 15 residues.

The CDR3 nucleotides read TGTGCCAGCAGCACTCAGACAGGGGCCACAGATACGCAGTATTTT. Residues: CASSTQTGATDTQYF. The gene calls are TRBV7-2 and TRBJ2-3, with 8 bases fitting TRBD1. CDR1 SGHTA and CDR2 FQGNSA come from the germline V gene. The V and J ends lost 5 bases and 2 bases, in that order; junction bases with no gene match: 6. The CDR3 sequence is 15 residues long.

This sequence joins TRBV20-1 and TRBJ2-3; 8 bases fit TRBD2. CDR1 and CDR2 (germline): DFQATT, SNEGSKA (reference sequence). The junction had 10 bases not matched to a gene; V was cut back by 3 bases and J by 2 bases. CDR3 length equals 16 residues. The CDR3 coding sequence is TGCAGTGCTAGTGGTATCGGAGCGGGGGACACAGATACGCAGTATTTT. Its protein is CSASGIGAGDTDTQYF.

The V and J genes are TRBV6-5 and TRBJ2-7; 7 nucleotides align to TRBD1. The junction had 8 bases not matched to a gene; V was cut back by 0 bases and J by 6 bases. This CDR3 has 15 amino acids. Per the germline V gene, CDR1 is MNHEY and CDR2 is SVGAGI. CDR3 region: CASSYSNRGTGEQYF. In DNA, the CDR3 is TGTGCCAGCAGTTACTCGAACAGGGGAACGGGCGAGCAGTACTTC.